The 5 T cell receptor beta chains given below trace back to one sample, sequenced in a study of PD-L1 blockade in urothelial cancer. Clones were sequenced by immunoSEQ multiplex PCR, and TCRdb holds only the in-frame ones, with some missing. The table has under 130,000 clones, approximately 85% seen once. Specimen: PBMCs, collected around atezolizumab (anti-PD-L1) treatment. These receptors were taken from a man aged 45 to 65 with urothelial cancer.

This clone was seen a handful of times. The rearrangement joins TRBV19 to TRBJ2-7; 8 nucleotides match TRBD1. V was clipped by 6 bases and J by 6 bases; unmatched bases: 10. Per the germline V gene, CDR1 is LNHDA and CDR2 is SQIVND (reference sequence). The CDR3 runs 14 residues. In nucleotides, the CDR3 is TGTGCCAGTAGCACCGGACAGGGTGGTTCCGAGCAGTACTTC. It yields the protein CASSTGQGGSEQYF.

The chain recombines TRBV7-9 with TRBJ1-1; no reliable D call. The germline V gene encodes CDR1 SEHNR and CDR2 FQNEAQ (reference sequence). This CDR3 comprises 13 residues. With 7 bases removed from V and 4 bases from J, the gap between germline ends came to 13 bases. CDR3 coding DNA: TGTGCCAGCACCCGACTCATGGGCACTGAAGCTTTCTTT. Translating gives CASTRLMGTEAFF.

The chain uses TRBV6-5 and TRBJ1-2; D is unclear. The CDR3 sequence is 14 residues long. In germline, CDR1 is MNHEY, CDR2 SVGAGI. V was clipped by 2 bases and J by 0 bases, with 7 bases between them. The DNA for the CDR3 is TGTGCCAGCAGTTACCGACGGGCTAACTATGGCTACACCTTC. Translating it yields CASSYRRANYGYTF.

The chain carries TRBV5-1 and TRBJ1-5; 9 nucleotides agree with TRBD1. Per the germline V gene, CDR1 is SGHRS and CDR2 is YFSETQ. The trim removed 5 bases at V and 0 bases at J, leaving 3 bases unmatched. The CDR3 consists of 15 residues. CDR3 sequence (DNA): TGCGCCAGCAGGAGGACAGGGGATAGCAATCAGCCCCAGCATTTT. Translated: CASRRTGDSNQPQHF.

The chain recombines TRBV5-1 with TRBJ1-1; D is unresolved. The V and J ends lost 5 bases and 6 bases respectively, with 11 bases between them. From germline, CDR1 is SGHRS and CDR2 YFSETQ. The CDR3 is 12 residues long. CDR3 protein: CASRKESSEAFF. CDR3 nucleotides: TGCGCCAGCAGAAAAGAAAGCTCTGAAGCTTTCTTT.